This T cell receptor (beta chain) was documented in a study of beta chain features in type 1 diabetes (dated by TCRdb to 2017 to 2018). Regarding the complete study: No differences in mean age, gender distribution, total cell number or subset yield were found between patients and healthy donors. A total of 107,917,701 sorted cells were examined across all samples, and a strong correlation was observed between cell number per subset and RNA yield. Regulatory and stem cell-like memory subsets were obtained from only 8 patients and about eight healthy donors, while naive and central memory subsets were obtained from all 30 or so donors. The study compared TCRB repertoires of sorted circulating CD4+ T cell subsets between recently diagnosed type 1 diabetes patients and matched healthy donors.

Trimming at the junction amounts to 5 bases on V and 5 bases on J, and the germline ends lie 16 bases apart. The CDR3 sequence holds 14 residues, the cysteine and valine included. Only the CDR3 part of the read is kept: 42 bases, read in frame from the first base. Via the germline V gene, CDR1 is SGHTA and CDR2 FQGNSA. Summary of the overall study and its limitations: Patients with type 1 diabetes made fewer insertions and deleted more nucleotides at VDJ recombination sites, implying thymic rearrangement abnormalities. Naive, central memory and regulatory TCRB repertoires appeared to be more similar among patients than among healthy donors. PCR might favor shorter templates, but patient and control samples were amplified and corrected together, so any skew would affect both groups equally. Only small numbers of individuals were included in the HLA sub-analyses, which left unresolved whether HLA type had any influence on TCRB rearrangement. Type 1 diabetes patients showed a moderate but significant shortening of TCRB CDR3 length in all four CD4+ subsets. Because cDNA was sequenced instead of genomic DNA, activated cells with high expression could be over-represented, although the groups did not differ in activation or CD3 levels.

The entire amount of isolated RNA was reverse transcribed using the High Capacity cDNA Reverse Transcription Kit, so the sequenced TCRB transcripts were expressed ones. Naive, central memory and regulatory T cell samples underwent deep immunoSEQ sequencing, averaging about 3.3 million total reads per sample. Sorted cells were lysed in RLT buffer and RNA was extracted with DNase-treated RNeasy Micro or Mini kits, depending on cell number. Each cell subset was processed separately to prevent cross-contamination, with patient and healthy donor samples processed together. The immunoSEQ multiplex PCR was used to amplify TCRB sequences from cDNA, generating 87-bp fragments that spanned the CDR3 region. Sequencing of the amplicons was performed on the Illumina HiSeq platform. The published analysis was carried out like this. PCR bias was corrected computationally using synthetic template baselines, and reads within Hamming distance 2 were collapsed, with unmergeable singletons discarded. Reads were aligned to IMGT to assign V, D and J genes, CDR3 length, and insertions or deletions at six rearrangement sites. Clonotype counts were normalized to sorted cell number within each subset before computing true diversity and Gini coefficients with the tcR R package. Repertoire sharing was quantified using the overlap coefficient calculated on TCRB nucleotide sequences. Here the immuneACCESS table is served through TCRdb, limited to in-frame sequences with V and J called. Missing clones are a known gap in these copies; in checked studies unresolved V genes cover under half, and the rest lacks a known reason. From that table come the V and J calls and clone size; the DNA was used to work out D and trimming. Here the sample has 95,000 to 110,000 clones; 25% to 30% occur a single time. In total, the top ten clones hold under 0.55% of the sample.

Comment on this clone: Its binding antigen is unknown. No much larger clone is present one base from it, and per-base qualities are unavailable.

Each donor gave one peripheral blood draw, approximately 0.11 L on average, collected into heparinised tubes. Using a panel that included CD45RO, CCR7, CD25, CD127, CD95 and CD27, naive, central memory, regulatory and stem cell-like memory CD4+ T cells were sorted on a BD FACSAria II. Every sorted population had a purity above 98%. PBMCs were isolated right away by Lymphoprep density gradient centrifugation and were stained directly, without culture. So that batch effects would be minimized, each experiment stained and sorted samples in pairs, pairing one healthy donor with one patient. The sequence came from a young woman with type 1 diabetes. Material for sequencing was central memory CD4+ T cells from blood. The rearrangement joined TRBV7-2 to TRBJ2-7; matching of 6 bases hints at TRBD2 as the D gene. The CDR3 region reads CASSPVASVHEQYV. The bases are TGTGCCAGCAGCCCGGTGGCTAGCGTGCACGAGCAGTACGTC.